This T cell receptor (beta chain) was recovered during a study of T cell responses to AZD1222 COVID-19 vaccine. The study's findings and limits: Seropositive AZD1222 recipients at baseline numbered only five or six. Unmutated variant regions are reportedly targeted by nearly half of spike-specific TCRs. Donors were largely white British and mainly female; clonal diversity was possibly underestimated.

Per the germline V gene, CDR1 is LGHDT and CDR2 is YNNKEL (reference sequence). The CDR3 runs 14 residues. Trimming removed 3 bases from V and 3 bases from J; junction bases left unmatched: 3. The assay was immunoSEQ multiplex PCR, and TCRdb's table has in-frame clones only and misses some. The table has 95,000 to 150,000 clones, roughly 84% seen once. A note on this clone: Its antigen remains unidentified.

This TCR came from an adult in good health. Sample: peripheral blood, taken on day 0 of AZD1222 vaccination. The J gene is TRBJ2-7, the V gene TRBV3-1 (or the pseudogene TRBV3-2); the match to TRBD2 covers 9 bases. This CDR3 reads CASSQGLADYEQYF. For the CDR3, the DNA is TGTGCCAGCAGCCAGGGACTAGCTGACTACGAGCAGTACTTC.